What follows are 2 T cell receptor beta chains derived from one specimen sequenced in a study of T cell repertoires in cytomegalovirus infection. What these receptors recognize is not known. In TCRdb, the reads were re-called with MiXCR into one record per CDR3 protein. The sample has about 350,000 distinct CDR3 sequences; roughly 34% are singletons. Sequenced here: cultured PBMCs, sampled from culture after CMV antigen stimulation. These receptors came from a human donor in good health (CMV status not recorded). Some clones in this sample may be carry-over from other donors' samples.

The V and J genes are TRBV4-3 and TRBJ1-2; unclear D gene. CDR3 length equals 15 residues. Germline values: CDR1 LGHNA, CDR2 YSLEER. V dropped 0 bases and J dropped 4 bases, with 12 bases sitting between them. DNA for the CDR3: TGCGCCAGCAGCCAAGAGCAAGGGCAGCCCTATGGCTACACCTTC. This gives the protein CASSQEQGQPYGYTF.

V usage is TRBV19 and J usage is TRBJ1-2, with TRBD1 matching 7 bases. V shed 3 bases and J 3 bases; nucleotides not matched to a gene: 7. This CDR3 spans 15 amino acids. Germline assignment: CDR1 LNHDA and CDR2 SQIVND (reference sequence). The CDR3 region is CASSMGDSKYYGYTF. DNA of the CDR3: TGTGCCAGTAGTATGGGGGACAGCAAGTACTATGGCTACACCTTC.